This is a list of T cell receptor beta chains from one sample in a study of blood T cells in healthy people across ages. MiXCR was run by TCRdb on the 5' RACE reads, yielding one entry per CDR3 protein. The sample includes about 970,000 distinct CDR3 sequences, roughly 50% seen only once; the top ten take about a fifth. The sequencing sample was made of blood. The receptors come from an older woman in good health. Each CDR3 is given with its conserved first and last residue. The D gene is left open where the match is weak. Part of the rows lack a size; the others show once, few, many or a class for expanded clones.

j_gene: TRBJ1-5
d_gene: .
abundance: .
v_gene: TRBV12-3/TRBV12-4
CDR3aa: CASSLTGDNQPQHF
CDR3nt: TGTGCCAGCAGTCTGACAGGTGACAATCAGCCCCAGCATTTT

j_gene: TRBJ2-7
d_gene: .
abundance: few
v_gene: TRBV6-6
CDR3aa: CASSSPTGPSYEQYF
CDR3nt: TGTGCCAGCAGTTCTCCGACAGGTCCGTCCTACGAGCAGTACTTC

j_gene: TRBJ2-5
d_gene: .
abundance: .
v_gene: TRBV11-2
CDR3aa: CASNRWEQYF
CDR3nt: TGTGCCAGCAACCGATGGGAGCAGTACTTC

j_gene: TRBJ2-7
d_gene: .
abundance: .
v_gene: TRBV7-2
CDR3aa: CASSSLAGVLYEQYF
CDR3nt: TGTGCCAGCAGCTCCCTAGCAGGAGTCTTGTACGAGCAGTACTTC

j_gene: TRBJ2-5
d_gene: .
abundance: .
v_gene: TRBV2
CDR3aa: CATAKETQYF
CDR3nt: TGTGCCACAGCGAAAGAGACCCAGTACTTC

j_gene: TRBJ2-1
d_gene: .
abundance: many
v_gene: TRBV29-1
CDR3aa: CSVEVAYNEQFF
CDR3nt: TGCAGCGTTGAAGTGGCCTACAATGAGCAGTTCTTC

j_gene: TRBJ2-3
d_gene: TRBD1
abundance: .
v_gene: TRBV6-6
CDR3aa: CASSYLGQGTDTQYF
CDR3nt: TGTGCCAGCAGTTACCTCGGACAGGGCACAGATACGCAGTATTTT

j_gene: TRBJ2-1
d_gene: .
abundance: few
v_gene: TRBV28
CDR3aa: CASSLLGGARKGEQFF
CDR3nt: TGTGCCAGCAGTTTATTGGGGGGGGCAAGAAAAGGTGAGCAGTTCTTC

j_gene: TRBJ2-1
d_gene: .
abundance: .
v_gene: TRBV12-3/TRBV12-4
CDR3aa: CASSLVGQYNEQFF
CDR3nt: TGTGCCAGCAGTTTAGTGGGGCAGTACAATGAGCAGTTCTTC

j_gene: TRBJ2-5
d_gene: TRBD2
abundance: .
v_gene: TRBV20-1
CDR3aa: CIAGLAGPQETQYF
CDR3nt: TGTATAGCAGGACTAGCGGGACCTCAAGAGACCCAGTACTTC

j_gene: TRBJ2-3
d_gene: .
abundance: .
v_gene: TRBV15
CDR3aa: CATSRDGRERDTQYF
CDR3nt: TGTGCCACCAGCAGAGATGGAAGGGAGCGGGATACGCAGTATTTT